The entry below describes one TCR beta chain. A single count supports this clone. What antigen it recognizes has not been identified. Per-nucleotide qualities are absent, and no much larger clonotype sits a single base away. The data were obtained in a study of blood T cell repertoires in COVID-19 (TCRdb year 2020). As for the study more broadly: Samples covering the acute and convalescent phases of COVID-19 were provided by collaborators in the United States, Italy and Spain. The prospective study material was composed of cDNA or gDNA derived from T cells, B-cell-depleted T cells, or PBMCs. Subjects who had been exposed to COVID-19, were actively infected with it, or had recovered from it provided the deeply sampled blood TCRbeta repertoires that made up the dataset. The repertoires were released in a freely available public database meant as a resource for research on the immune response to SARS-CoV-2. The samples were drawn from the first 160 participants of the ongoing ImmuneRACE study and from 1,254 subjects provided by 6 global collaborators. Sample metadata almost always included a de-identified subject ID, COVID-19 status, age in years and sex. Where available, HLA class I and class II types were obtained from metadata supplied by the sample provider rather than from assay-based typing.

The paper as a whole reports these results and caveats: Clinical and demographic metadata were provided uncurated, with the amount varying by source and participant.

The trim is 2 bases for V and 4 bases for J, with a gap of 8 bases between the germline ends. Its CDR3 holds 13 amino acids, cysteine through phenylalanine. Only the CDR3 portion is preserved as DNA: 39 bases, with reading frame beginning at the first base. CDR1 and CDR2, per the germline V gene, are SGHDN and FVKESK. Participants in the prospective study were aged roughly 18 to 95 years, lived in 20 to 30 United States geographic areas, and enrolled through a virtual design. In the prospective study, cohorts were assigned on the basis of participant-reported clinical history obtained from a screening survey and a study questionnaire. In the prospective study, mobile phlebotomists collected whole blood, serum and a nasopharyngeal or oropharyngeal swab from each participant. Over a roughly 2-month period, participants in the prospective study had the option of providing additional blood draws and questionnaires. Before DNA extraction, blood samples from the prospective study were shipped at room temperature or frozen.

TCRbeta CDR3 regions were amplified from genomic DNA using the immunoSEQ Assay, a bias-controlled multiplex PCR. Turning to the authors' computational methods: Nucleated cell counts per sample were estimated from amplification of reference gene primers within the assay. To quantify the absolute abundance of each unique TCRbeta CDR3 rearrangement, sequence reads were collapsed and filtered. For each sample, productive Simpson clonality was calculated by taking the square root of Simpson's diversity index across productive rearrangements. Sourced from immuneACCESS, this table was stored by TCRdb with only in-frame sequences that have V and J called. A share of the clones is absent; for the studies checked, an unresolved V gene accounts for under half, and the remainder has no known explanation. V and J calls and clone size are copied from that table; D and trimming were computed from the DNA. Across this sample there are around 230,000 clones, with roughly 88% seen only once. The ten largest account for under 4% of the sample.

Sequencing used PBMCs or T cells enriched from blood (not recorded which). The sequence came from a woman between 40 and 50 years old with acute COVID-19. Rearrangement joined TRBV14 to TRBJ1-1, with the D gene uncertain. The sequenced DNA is TGTGCCAGCAGCCAATACGGTGGCACTGAAGCTTTCTTT. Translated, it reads CASSQYGGTEAFF.